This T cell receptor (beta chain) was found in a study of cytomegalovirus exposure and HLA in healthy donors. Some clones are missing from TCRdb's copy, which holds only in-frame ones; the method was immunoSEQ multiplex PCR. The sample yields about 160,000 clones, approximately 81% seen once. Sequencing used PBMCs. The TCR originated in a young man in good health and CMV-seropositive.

The CDR3 protein is CASMGLAGVGELFF. CDR3 nucleotides: TGTGCCAGCATGGGACTAGCCGGGGTCGGGGAGCTGTTTTTT. The chain links TRBV6-6 to TRBJ2-2, with 9 nucleotides matching TRBD2. Germline V gene sequence: CDR1 MNHNY, CDR2 SVGAGI (reference sequence). The junction had 7 bases not matched to a gene; V was cut back by 7 bases and J by 7 bases. The CDR3 totals 14 residues.